The 17 T cell receptor beta chains reported below all come from one sample, sequenced in a study of CD8+ T cells in alopecia areata. TCR sequencing used cDNA made by reverse transcription of extracted RNA. The table came from immunoSEQ multiplex PCR; TCRdb's copy has only in-frame clones and leaves some out. The repertoire consists of some 98,000 clones, with 50% to 75% occurring once and the leading ten covering 15% to 18%. As for treatment: oral pan-JAK inhibitor, 5-10 mg twice daily. The material sequenced was CD8+ T cells sorted from blood, taken at week 4, from a patient treated with tofacitinib. These receptors all come from a human donor with alopecia areata.

The chain recombines TRBV6-6 with TRBJ2-1, with D possibly TRBD2 on 5 matching bases. Germline assignment: CDR1 MNHNY and CDR2 SVGAGI (reference sequence). The length of the CDR3 is 13 residues. V dropped 2 bases and J dropped 9 bases, with 11 bases sitting between them. The DNA of the CDR3 is TGTGCCAGCAGTTACGCCGAGGGCAGTGAGCAGTTCTTC. As protein: CASSYAEGSEQFF.

This clone appeared a few times. The chain recombines TRBV9 with TRBJ1-2, with D possibly TRBD1 on 5 matching bases. Germline lookup yields CDR1 SGDLS and CDR2 YYNGEE. V lost 2 bases and J lost 4, with 15 bases in between. CDR3 size: 15 residues. The CDR3 protein is CASSVAAGTGYGYTF. The CDR3 DNA sequence: TGTGCCAGCAGCGTTGCTGCAGGGACGGGCTATGGCTACACCTTC.

A single count supports this clone. The chain couples TRBV7-9 to TRBJ1-1; TRBD1 agrees at 8 bases. V shed 6 bases and J 5 bases; nucleotides not matched to a gene: 8. Germline CDR1 reads SEHNR; CDR2 reads FQNEAQ (reference sequence). The CDR3 loop spans 14 amino acids. The CDR3 is CASSRTGSETEAFF. CDR3 bases: TGTGCCAGCAGTCGGACAGGGTCGGAAACTGAAGCTTTCTTT.

This rearrangement joins TRBV7-2 to TRBJ2-3; no reliable D call. Germline CDR1 SGHTA, CDR2 FQGNSA. V was clipped by 0 bases and J by 2 bases, with 9 bases between them. The CDR3 is 15 residues long. Here the CDR3 DNA reads TGTGCCAGCAGCTTAGCGAATTCTAACACAGATACGCAGTATTTT. This codes for CASSLANSNTDTQYF.

The chain uses TRBV10-3 and TRBJ1-2; possible D gene TRBD1, 5 bases. The CDR3 covers 13 residues. Germline-derived CDR1 and CDR2 are ENHRY and SYGVKD. V lost 6 bases and J lost 7, with 15 bases in between. The CDR3, as DNA: TGTGCCATCAGCCCGCCGGGGGAAGGTGGCTACACCTTC. Protein sequence: CAISPPGEGGYTF.

The gene calls are TRBV19 and TRBJ1-1; a weak D match, TRBD1 (6 bases). Trimming removed 3 bases at V and 1 base at J, with 6 bases between. This CDR3 contains 13 residues. CDR1 LNHDA and CDR2 SQIVND come from the germline V gene (reference sequence). The CDR3 loop is CASSMGQNTEAFF. In DNA form, the CDR3 reads TGTGCCAGTAGTATGGGACAGAACACTGAAGCTTTCTTT.

The rearrangement uses TRBV6-5 and TRBJ1-2, with 9 bases that match TRBD1. From germline, CDR1 is MNHEY and CDR2 SVGAGI. The CDR3 sequence is 14 residues long. After removal of 3 bases from V and 4 bases from J, the junction contained 3 bases not matched to a gene. CDR3 in amino acids: CASSYTGGGYGYTF. CDR3 bases: TGTGCCAGCAGTTATACAGGGGGCGGCTATGGCTACACCTTC.

The chain couples TRBV15 to TRBJ2-3; the match to TRBD1 covers 8 bases. Germline V gene lookup returns CDR1 LNHNV and CDR2 YYDKDF (reference sequence). The V segment lost 4 bases and the J segment 4 bases; nucleotides outside the gene matches: 7. CDR3 length: 15 residues. The CDR3 sequence is CATSNRDRPSDTQYF. The CDR3 DNA reads as TGTGCCACCAGCAATAGGGACAGGCCTTCAGATACGCAGTATTTT.

The chain links TRBV5-1 to TRBJ2-5; weak D call: TRBD2 (5 bases). Germline V CDR1 and CDR2: SGHRS, YFSETQ. The CDR3 contains 14 residues. Deletions cut 2 bases from V and 3 bases from J, with 11 bases between. CDR3 nucleotides: TGCGCCAGCAGCTTACCCAACGGGGAAGAGACCCAGTACTTC. Encoded protein: CASSLPNGEETQYF. The full variable domain, its missing parts supplied by reference TRBV5-1 and TRBJ2-5, is KAGVTQTPRYLIKTRGQQVTLSCSPISGHRSVSWYQQTPGQGLQFLFEYFSETQRNKGNFPGRFSGRQFSNSRSEMNVSTLELGDSALYLCASSLPNGEETQYFGPGTRLLVL.

The gene calls are TRBV14 and TRBJ2-1; D is uncertain. Germline V gives CDR1 SGHDN, CDR2 FVKESK. Trimming took off 2 bases at V and 9 bases at J, with 5 bases between the two ends. The CDR3 has 11 amino acids. The CDR3 DNA reads as TGTGCCAGCAGCCAAACCAGTGAGCAGTTCTTC. Its translation: CASSQTSEQFF.

The rearrangement links TRBV29-1 to TRBJ2-3, with D possibly being TRBD1 (6 bases). There are 15 residues in the CDR3. CDR1 SQVTM and CDR2 ANQGSEA come from the germline V gene. With 2 bases removed from V and 4 bases from J, the gap between germline ends came to 16 bases. The CDR3 DNA reads TGCAGCGTTGAATTGGGGGCTGAGGAGGCAGATACGCAGTATTTT. This gives the protein CSVELGAEEADTQYF.

This sequence joins TRBV29-1 and TRBJ1-2, with 7 bases matching TRBD1. Germline-derived CDR1 and CDR2 are SQVTM and ANQGSEA. V lost 6 bases to trimming and J lost 5 bases; unmatched junction nucleotides: 9. The CDR3 length is 13 residues. CDR3 DNA sequence: TGCAGCGTCGAGCCTACAGGGGAGTATGGCTACACCTTC. This sequence encodes CSVEPTGEYGYTF. Full variable domain (missing parts from reference TRBV29-1 and TRBJ1-2): SAVISQKPSRDICQRGTSLTIQCQVDSQVTMMFWYRQQPGQSLTLIATANQGSEATYESGFVIDKFPISRPNLTFSTLTVSNMSPEDSSIYLCSVEPTGEYGYTFGSGTRLTVV.

This clone was seen a handful of times. V gene TRBV4-3 combines with J gene TRBJ2-7, with D possibly matching TRBD2 (5 bases). Trimming took off 4 bases at V and 2 bases at J, with 18 bases between the two ends. Germline lookup yields CDR1 LGHNA and CDR2 YSLEER. CDR3 size: 16 residues. The CDR3 coding sequence is TGCGCCAGCAGCCCCCGTTTAGAGGGATGGACCTACGAGCAGTACTTC. Translation: CASSPRLEGWTYEQYF.

In this sample, this clone turned up a few times. J is TRBJ1-5 and V is TRBV5-5; D is perhaps TRBD1 (5 bases). The CDR3 extends over 15 amino acids. Trimming took 0 bases from V and 1 from J, leaving 8 bases between them. Germline V lookup: CDR1 SGHKS, CDR2 YYEKEE (reference sequence). CDR3 coding DNA: TGTGCCAGCAGCTTGGCGGGGGGGAGCAATCAGCCCCAGCATTTT. Its protein is CASSLAGGSNQPQHF.

CDR3 residues: CASGLDTSNQPQHF. The DNA for the CDR3 is TGTGCCAGCGGACTAGACACTTCCAATCAGCCCCAGCATTTT. The V call is TRBV27, the J call TRBJ1-5; D not certain. V was pared by 8 bases and J by 3 bases, with 14 bases between. Looked up from germline, CDR1 is MNHEY and CDR2 is SMNVEV (reference sequence). The CDR3 contains 14 residues.

This chain uses TRBV27 with TRBJ2-7, with 8 bases lining up with TRBD1. The CDR3 contains 14 residues. V gave up 5 bases and J gave up 2 bases; unmatched junction bases: 5. Germline CDR1 reads MNHEY; CDR2 reads SMNVEV (reference sequence). The CDR3 nucleotides are TGTGCCAGCAGTGCCGGGACAGGCACCTACGAGCAGTACTTC. Protein sequence: CASSAGTGTYEQYF.

The CDR3 loop is CATSETGTTGELFF. The CDR3 DNA is TGTGCCACCAGCGAGACAGGGACCACCGGGGAGCTGTTTTTT. The rearrangement joins TRBV15 to TRBJ2-2, with 7 nucleotides matching TRBD1. The CDR3 spans 14 residues. CDR1 LNHNV and CDR2 YYDKDF come from the germline V gene (reference sequence). V dropped 5 bases and J dropped 4; count of bases not matched to a gene: 4. Complete variable domain (other parts from reference TRBV15 and TRBJ2-2): DAMVIQNPRYQVTQFGKPVTLSCSQTLNHNVMYWYQQKSSQAPKLLFHYYDKDFNNEADTPDNFQSRRPNTSFCFLDIRSPGLGDTAMYLCATSETGTTGELFFGEGSRLTVL.